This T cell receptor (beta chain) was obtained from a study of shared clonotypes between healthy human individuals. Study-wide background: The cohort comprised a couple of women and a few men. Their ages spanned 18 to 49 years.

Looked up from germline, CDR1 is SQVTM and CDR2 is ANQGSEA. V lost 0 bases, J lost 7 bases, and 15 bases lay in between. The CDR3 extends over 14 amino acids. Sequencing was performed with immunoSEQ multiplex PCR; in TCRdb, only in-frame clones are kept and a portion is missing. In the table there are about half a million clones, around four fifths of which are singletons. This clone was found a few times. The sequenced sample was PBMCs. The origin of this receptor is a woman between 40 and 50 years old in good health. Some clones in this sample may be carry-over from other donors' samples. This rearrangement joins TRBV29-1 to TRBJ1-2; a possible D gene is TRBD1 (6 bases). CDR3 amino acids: CSVEEVQGSGGYTF. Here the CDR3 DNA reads TGCAGCGTTGAAGAGGTCCAGGGGTCTGGTGGCTACACCTTC. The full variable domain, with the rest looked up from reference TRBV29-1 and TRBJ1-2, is SAVISQKPSRDICQRGTSLTIQCQVDSQVTMMFWYRQQPGQSLTLIATANQGSEATYESGFVIDKFPISRPNLTFSTLTVSNMSPEDSSIYLCSVEEVQGSGGYTFGSGTRLTVV.